This T cell receptor (beta chain) came from a study of shared clonotypes between healthy human individuals. The CDR3 is 14 residues long. In germline, CDR1 is SEHNR, CDR2 FQNEAQ (reference sequence). V gave up 4 bases and J gave up 4 bases; unmatched junction bases: 4. The repertoire was sequenced with immunoSEQ multiplex PCR; TCRdb's copy has only in-frame clones and lacks some. Of 2 million to 2.5 million clones listed, approximately 94% were seen once; the top ten hold roughly 0.13%. This clonotype was obtained from a young man in good health. V usage is TRBV7-9 and J usage is TRBJ1-1; 9 bases match TRBD1. Material: naive CD4+ T cells sorted from blood. The subset: CD45RA+ positively selected. CDR3 bases: TGTGCCAGCAGCTCTGGGACAGGGCCCACTGAAGCTTTCTTT. As protein: CASSSGTGPTEAFF.